The rows below give T cell receptor beta chains drawn from one sample of a study of OX40 agonist ivuxolimab in advanced cancers. Here immunoSEQ multiplex PCR was the method, and the copy in TCRdb shows in-frame clones only, minus some. The sample contains 98,000 or so clones, less than 95% of which appear only once. The material sequenced was CD4+ or CD8+ T cells sorted from blood, taken in a trial of the OX40 agonist ivuxolimab. The receptor source for this set is an adult with an advanced solid tumor such as melanoma, head and neck, liver or kidney cancer. The CDR3 runs from the conserved cysteine through the conserved F or W. A D gene is named only where the DNA matches it firmly. The listing skips clone size in some rows; elsewhere it reads once, few, many or a size class.

J | size | V | D | CDR3 | DNA
TRBJ2-7 | NA | TRBV5-1 | TRBD2 | CASSSGLGGEEQYF | TGCGCCAGCAGCTCTGGACTAGGAGGTGAGGAGCAGTACTTC
TRBJ1-5 | NA | TRBV7-9 | TRBD1 | CASSFGTENQPQHF | TGTGCCAGCAGCTTCGGGACAGAAAATCAGCCCCAGCATTTT
TRBJ1-2 | NA | TRBV5-5 | TRBD1 | CASSMGQGFNYGYTF | TGTGCCAGCAGCATGGGACAGGGTTTTAACTATGGCTACACCTTC
TRBJ1-2 | once | TRBV12-5 | NA | CASGLEGWYGYGYTF | TGTGCTAGTGGTTTGGAAGGGTGGTATGGGTATGGCTACACCTTC
TRBJ1-5 | NA | TRBV28 | NA | CASSPGFYSNQPQHF | TGTGCCAGCAGCCCCGGCTTTTATAGCAATCAGCCCCAGCATTTT
TRBJ2-3 | NA | TRBV6-4 | TRBD1 | CASSDQGAGDTQYF | TGTGCCAGCAGTGACCAGGGGGCAGGGGATACGCAGTATTTT
TRBJ1-2 | NA | TRBV9 | TRBD1 | CASSPTDRDGYTF | TGTGCCAGCAGCCCAACGGACAGGGATGGCTACACCTTC
TRBJ1-5 | NA | TRBV7-6 | NA | CASSFSIGNQPQHF | TGTGCCAGCAGCTTCTCCATCGGCAATCAGCCCCAGCATTTT
TRBJ2-7 | NA | TRBV6-5 | NA | CASSYSPNSYEQYF | TGTGCCAGCAGTTACAGCCCTAACTCCTACGAGCAGTACTTC
TRBJ2-3 | NA | TRBV4-3 | NA | CASSQDSAPLGRDTQYF | TGCGCCAGCAGCCAAGATTCCGCGCCTTTGGGTAGGGATACGCAGTATTTT
TRBJ2-7 | NA | TRBV6-1 | NA | CASSDGYSYEQYF | TGTGCCAGCAGTGACGGATACTCCTACGAGCAGTACTTC
TRBJ2-3 | NA | TRBV7-2 | NA | CASSLPEDSLTDTQYF | TGTGCCAGCAGCTTGCCGGAGGACTCCCTCACAGATACGCAGTATTTT
TRBJ2-1 | NA | TRBV7-9 | NA | CASSLQYNEQFF | TGTGCCAGCAGCTTACAATACAATGAGCAGTTCTTC
TRBJ1-4 | NA | TRBV5-6 | TRBD1 | CASSLGDRRGTHEKLFF | TGTGCCAGCAGCTTGGGGGACAGGCGGGGCACCCATGAAAAACTGTTTTTT
TRBJ2-2 | NA | TRBV27 | TRBD2 | CASSLWDPSGVNTGELFF | TGTGCCAGCAGTTTATGGGACCCTAGCGGGGTGAACACCGGGGAGCTGTTTTTT
TRBJ2-1 | once | TRBV7-2 | NA | CASTPPGSYNEQFF | TGTGCCAGCACCCCGCCGGGCTCCTACAATGAGCAGTTCTTC
TRBJ2-3 | NA | TRBV19 | NA | CASSIGAGFPSSTDTQYF | TGTGCCAGTAGTATAGGGGCAGGGTTCCCATCCAGCACAGATACGCAGTATTTT
TRBJ1-2 | NA | TRBV28 | TRBD1 | CASSFKGAGYTF | TGTGCCAGCAGTTTTAAGGGGGCTGGCTACACCTTC
TRBJ2-2 | NA | TRBV5-4 | NA | CASSPAYTGELFF | TGTGCCAGCAGCCCGGCTTACACCGGGGAGCTGTTTTTT
TRBJ1-3 | NA | TRBV9 | TRBD1 | CASSVVDEGQTYGNTIYF | TGTGCCAGCAGCGTAGTTGATGAGGGACAGACTTATGGAAACACCATATATTTT
TRBJ2-7 | NA | TRBV5-6 | NA | CASSPVRPHEQYF | TGTGCCAGCAGCCCCGTTAGGCCCCACGAGCAGTACTTC
TRBJ1-1 | few | TRBV10-3 | NA | CAISDGKATEAFF | TGTGCCATCAGTGATGGGAAGGCCACTGAAGCTTTCTTT
TRBJ2-7 | once | TRBV7-3 | NA | CASSLTRDSEQYF | TGTGCCAGCAGCTTAACCAGGGATAGCGAGCAGTACTTC
TRBJ2-3 | NA | TRBV18 | NA | CASSPPGIYTDTQYF | TGTGCCAGCTCACCACCGGGGATTTACACAGATACGCAGTATTTT